These T cell receptor beta chains were read from a single sample in a study of blood T cell repertoires in COVID-19. The method was immunoSEQ multiplex PCR; TCRdb's version includes in-frame clones alone and lacks a portion of them. The sample records about 240,000 clones, about 82% being singletons. The sample comprised peripheral blood. The source is a man aged 50 to 59 with COVID-19, enrolled during active disease. Each CDR3 is given with its conserved first and last residue. The order of the fields is CDR3 protein, CDR3 DNA, D gene, clone size, V gene, J gene. D genes are given only for firm matches. Rows give clone size only sometimes, using once, few, many, or a class for an expanded clone.

CDR3 protein: CASSRTSNEQFF
CDR3 DNA: TGTGCCAGCAGCCGTACTAGCAATGAGCAGTTCTTC
D gene: -
clone size: -
V gene: TRBV12-3/TRBV12-4
J gene: TRBJ2-1

CDR3 protein: CASSLVWPATNEKLFF
CDR3 DNA: TGTGCCAGCAGCTTAGTTTGGCCAGCAACTAATGAAAAACTGTTTTTT
D gene: -
clone size: -
V gene: TRBV11-2
J gene: TRBJ1-4

CDR3 protein: CSVDNSGSGYTF
CDR3 DNA: TGCAGCGTTGATAACAGTGGGTCTGGCTACACCTTC
D gene: -
clone size: -
V gene: TRBV29-1
J gene: TRBJ1-2

CDR3 protein: CASTTPGGWDNEKLFF
CDR3 DNA: TGTGCCAGCACCACTCCTGGGGGGTGGGATAATGAAAAACTGTTTTTT
D gene: -
clone size: many
V gene: TRBV11-2
J gene: TRBJ1-4

CDR3 protein: CASRAGTGKEKLFF
CDR3 DNA: TGTGCCAGCAGGGCCGGGACAGGGAAAGAAAAACTGTTTTTT
D gene: TRBD1
clone size: once
V gene: TRBV7-9
J gene: TRBJ1-4

CDR3 protein: CASSSPGQGTIEQYF
CDR3 DNA: TGTGCCAGCAGCTCCCCGGGACAGGGGACTATCGAGCAGTACTTC
D gene: TRBD1
clone size: -
V gene: TRBV5-4
J gene: TRBJ2-7

CDR3 protein: CSVDGQQETQYF
CDR3 DNA: TGCAGCGTTGATGGGCAGCAAGAGACCCAGTACTTC
D gene: -
clone size: -
V gene: TRBV29-1
J gene: TRBJ2-5

CDR3 protein: CASSLDGGAGNEQFF
CDR3 DNA: TGTGCTAGCAGCTTAGACGGGGGGGCTGGGAATGAGCAGTTCTTC
D gene: TRBD2
clone size: -
V gene: TRBV7-7
J gene: TRBJ2-1

CDR3 protein: CASFGVYEQYF
CDR3 DNA: TGTGCCAGCTTTGGAGTCTACGAGCAGTACTTC
D gene: -
clone size: -
V gene: TRBV21-1
J gene: TRBJ2-7

CDR3 protein: CASSLDRAGNTIYF
CDR3 DNA: TGTGCCAGCAGTTTGGACAGGGCTGGAAACACCATATATTTT
D gene: TRBD1
clone size: -
V gene: TRBV6-5
J gene: TRBJ1-3

CDR3 protein: CASSSPVGGHTEAFF
CDR3 DNA: TGTGCCAGCAGCTCTCCCGTCGGGGGTCACACTGAAGCTTTCTTT
D gene: -
clone size: -
V gene: TRBV7-9
J gene: TRBJ1-1

CDR3 protein: CASSLAPWDRGNEKLFF
CDR3 DNA: TGTGCCAGCAGCTTAGCGCCGTGGGACAGGGGAAATGAAAAACTGTTTTTT
D gene: TRBD1
clone size: -
V gene: TRBV7-2
J gene: TRBJ1-4

CDR3 protein: CASSRNIQGPHNEQFF
CDR3 DNA: TGTGCCAGCAGCCGAAACATACAGGGTCCCCACAATGAGCAGTTCTTC
D gene: -
clone size: -
V gene: TRBV3-1/TRBV3-2
J gene: TRBJ2-1

CDR3 protein: CASTPGQVYEQYF
CDR3 DNA: TGTGCCAGCACCCCCGGACAGGTATACGAGCAGTACTTC
D gene: TRBD1
clone size: -
V gene: TRBV12-3/TRBV12-4
J gene: TRBJ2-7

CDR3 protein: CASNERLYNEQFF
CDR3 DNA: TGTGCCAGCAACGAGCGGCTCTACAATGAGCAGTTCTTC
D gene: -
clone size: -
V gene: TRBV6-6
J gene: TRBJ2-1

CDR3 protein: CASSIGTGGYTF
CDR3 DNA: TGTGCCAGTAGTATAGGGACAGGAGGCTACACCTTC
D gene: TRBD1
clone size: -
V gene: TRBV19
J gene: TRBJ1-2

CDR3 protein: CASGPGGGNTGELFF
CDR3 DNA: TGTGCTAGTGGTCCGGGCGGGGGGAACACCGGGGAGCTGTTTTTT
D gene: TRBD2
clone size: -
V gene: TRBV12-5
J gene: TRBJ2-2

CDR3 protein: CASSIEAGGRYNEQFF
CDR3 DNA: TGTGCCAGTAGTATAGAAGCGGGGGGGAGATACAATGAGCAGTTCTTC
D gene: TRBD2
clone size: -
V gene: TRBV19
J gene: TRBJ2-1

CDR3 protein: CASSLYQGIYGYTF
CDR3 DNA: TGTGCCAGCAGTTTATATCAGGGAATCTATGGCTACACCTTC
D gene: -
clone size: -
V gene: TRBV27
J gene: TRBJ1-2

CDR3 protein: CASSGQGGYGYTF
CDR3 DNA: TGCGCCAGCAGCGGCCAGGGGGGCTATGGCTACACCTTC
D gene: TRBD1
clone size: -
V gene: TRBV4-1
J gene: TRBJ1-2

CDR3 protein: CASSASSGQETQYF
CDR3 DNA: TGTGCCAGCAGCGCCTCTAGCGGTCAAGAGACCCAGTACTTC
D gene: TRBD2
clone size: once
V gene: TRBV9
J gene: TRBJ2-5

CDR3 protein: CASSDSGGTDTQYF
CDR3 DNA: TGTGCCAGCAGTGACTCAGGAGGCACAGATACGCAGTATTTT
D gene: -
clone size: -
V gene: TRBV6-4
J gene: TRBJ2-3

CDR3 protein: CASSHNPGDNSPLHF
CDR3 DNA: TGTGCCAGCAGTCACAACCCGGGGGATAATTCACCCCTCCACTTT
D gene: -
clone size: -
V gene: TRBV6-5
J gene: TRBJ1-6

CDR3 protein: CASSIEDRGRGTLHF
CDR3 DNA: TGCGCCAGCAGCATAGAGGACAGGGGGCGGGGGACCCTCCACTTT
D gene: TRBD1
clone size: -
V gene: TRBV5-1
J gene: TRBJ1-6

CDR3 protein: CASSSPFTRDRAYYGYTF
CDR3 DNA: TGTGCCAGCAGCTCGCCATTCACCCGGGACAGAGCCTACTATGGCTACACCTTC
D gene: TRBD1
clone size: -
V gene: TRBV11-2
J gene: TRBJ1-2

CDR3 protein: CASSTYQGTNQPQHF
CDR3 DNA: TGTGCCAGTAGTACGTACCAGGGGACCAATCAGCCCCAGCATTTT
D gene: -
clone size: -
V gene: TRBV19
J gene: TRBJ1-5

CDR3 protein: CASSKGQYEQYF
CDR3 DNA: TGTGCCAGCAGCAAAGGACAGTACGAGCAGTACTTC
D gene: -
clone size: -
V gene: TRBV21-1
J gene: TRBJ2-7

CDR3 protein: CASSLDLTGTYEQYF
CDR3 DNA: TGTGCCAGCAGCTTAGACCTGACAGGGACATACGAGCAGTACTTC
D gene: TRBD1
clone size: -
V gene: TRBV11-2
J gene: TRBJ2-7

CDR3 protein: CSVVPLEGGYTF
CDR3 DNA: TGCAGCGTTGTTCCTTTGGAGGGTGGCTACACCTTC
D gene: -
clone size: -
V gene: TRBV29-1
J gene: TRBJ1-2

CDR3 protein: CASSQEGRAEAFF
CDR3 DNA: TGTGCCAGCAGCCAAGAGGGGAGGGCTGAAGCTTTCTTT
D gene: -
clone size: -
V gene: TRBV4-2
J gene: TRBJ1-1

CDR3 protein: CASSFGGDRAETQYF
CDR3 DNA: TGCGCCAGCAGCTTTGGGGGGGACAGGGCAGAGACCCAGTACTTC
D gene: TRBD1
clone size: -
V gene: TRBV5-1
J gene: TRBJ2-5

CDR3 protein: CASSLTVRDQETQYF
CDR3 DNA: TGTGCCAGCAGTTTAACGGTCAGGGACCAAGAGACCCAGTACTTC
D gene: -
clone size: -
V gene: TRBV28
J gene: TRBJ2-5

CDR3 protein: CASSTYSSQNYGYTF
CDR3 DNA: TGTGCCAGCAGTACCTACAGCTCACAGAACTATGGCTACACCTTC
D gene: -
clone size: -
V gene: TRBV6-5
J gene: TRBJ1-2

CDR3 protein: CASSLEGVQTDTQYF
CDR3 DNA: TGTGCCAGCAGCTTAGAAGGGGTGCAAACAGATACGCAGTATTTT
D gene: -
clone size: few
V gene: TRBV7-9
J gene: TRBJ2-3

CDR3 protein: CASSLVGLDFSGANVLTF
CDR3 DNA: TGTGCCAGCAGCTTAGTCGGGTTGGACTTCTCTGGGGCCAACGTCCTGACTTTC
D gene: -
clone size: -
V gene: TRBV7-8
J gene: TRBJ2-6

CDR3 protein: CASSQDGTPGGLNEQYF
CDR3 DNA: TGTGCCAGCAGCCAAGATGGTACGCCGGGGGGGCTTAACGAGCAGTACTTC
D gene: TRBD2
clone size: -
V gene: TRBV4-2
J gene: TRBJ2-7

CDR3 protein: CASGTGSPYEQYF
CDR3 DNA: TGTGCCAGCGGTACAGGGAGTCCCTACGAGCAGTACTTC
D gene: -
clone size: -
V gene: TRBV28
J gene: TRBJ2-7

CDR3 protein: CASSPDRVGQFF
CDR3 DNA: TGTGCCAGCAGCCCAGACAGGGTAGGGCAGTTCTTC
D gene: TRBD1
clone size: once
V gene: TRBV3-1/TRBV3-2
J gene: TRBJ2-1

CDR3 protein: CASSYNIRNSPLHF
CDR3 DNA: TGTGCCAGCAGTTACAATATACGGAATTCACCCCTCCACTTT
D gene: -
clone size: -
V gene: TRBV6-5
J gene: TRBJ1-6

CDR3 protein: CASSYGTQGYTF
CDR3 DNA: TGTGCCAGCAGCTACGGGACTCAGGGCTACACCTTC
D gene: -
clone size: -
V gene: TRBV7-9
J gene: TRBJ1-2

CDR3 protein: CAISQGQATYEQYF
CDR3 DNA: TGTGCCATCAGCCAGGGACAGGCGACCTACGAGCAGTACTTC
D gene: TRBD1
clone size: -
V gene: TRBV10-3
J gene: TRBJ2-7

CDR3 protein: CASSLRTGSGEKLFF
CDR3 DNA: TGTGCCAGCAGTCTTAGGACAGGCTCAGGGGAAAAACTGTTTTTT
D gene: TRBD1
clone size: -
V gene: TRBV6-5
J gene: TRBJ1-4